This T cell receptor beta chain was identified during a study of cytomegalovirus exposure and HLA in healthy donors (dated by TCRdb to the late 2010s). In terms of the full investigation: An earlier analysis of approximately 600 of the donors reported more than 250 Gb of sequence data and about 100 million unique TCR beta sequences from 150 million to 200 million T cells. An earlier analysis of nearly 600 of the donors applied high-throughput TCR beta sequencing to assess whether each TCR beta V gene segment acted as functional or pseudogenic. A handful of DR-DQ haplotypes were handled as single units for association and clustering because linkage in the cohort was strong. The T cell repertoires of 666 subjects were profiled by immunosequencing and related to cytomegalovirus serostatus. An early release covering approximately 600 HLA-typed donors comprised about 300 gigabases of sequencing data and some 79 million unique TCR sequences. To predict cytomegalovirus infection status, the study combined high-throughput TCR immunosequencing, statistical association of individual TCRs with disease status, and machine learning. Alongside the repertoire data, information on donor age, sex, ethnicity and CMV serostatus was compiled. Typing coverage varied by locus: 629-630 donors for A, B, C, DRB1 and DQB1; roughly 560 for DQA1; approximately 610 for DPA1; roughly 450 for DPB1. Among approximately 370 genotyped donors of the cohort, an average of approximately 240,000 unique TCR beta nucleotide sequences was sequenced per donor, of which 15% to 20% were non-productive. Rather than using new phenotypic data, the later analysis identified candidate immune exposures from TCR beta sequences and from how often those sequences occurred across donors. A separate validation cohort of 100 to 150 different subjects was used in addition to the approximately 610-subject first cohort. All discovery cohort repertoires had been generated using a single sequencing platform. The study aimed to test whether cataloging public T cell receptors could reveal signatures of past pathogen exposure. A later analysis re-analyzed previously published TCR beta repertoires from about 600 donors and added high-resolution HLA genotyping to study TCR occurrence patterns. Class I and class II HLA loci were covered by the typing at four-digit resolution. Among the roughly 390 genotyped donors, roughly 80% belonged to the genetic ancestry cluster associated with self-reported Caucasian donors. A later genetic analysis used genome-wide SNP genotypes for about three fifths of the 666 donors, treating that subset as a discovery cohort. What the work shows at the level of the full study, not this receptor alone: In a later analysis, the rate of TCR association differed among HLA loci, with DRB1 alleles having the most associated TCRs and HLA-C alleles having the fewest. Compared with equally common non-associated chains, HLA-associated TCR beta chains in a later analysis were more clonally expanded and had lower generation probabilities. A cluster of highly shared sequence variants was judged likely to represent a technical artifact of the sequencing pipeline. The presence/absence analyses assumed that sequencing depth was roughly uniform across donors, and that assumption may not be true. A later analysis associated 16,951 TCR beta sequences with specific HLA alleles at a false discovery rate of 0.05. Immune exposure information for the cohort was limited to CMV serostatus. Strong co-occurrence of HLA alleles, especially DR and DQ, made assigning TCR associations to individual alleles difficult. Because counts were too low, roughly 17 rarely observed V segments, including chromosome 9 orphons, were left out of the earlier analysis of 587 of the donors. In this cohort, only TCR beta chains were sequenced, and detectable features were limited by the absence of alpha or paired-chain data. Across donors, most TCR sequences were observed very rarely, whereas some public TCRs were present in many individuals. An association between a missense DCLRE1C variant and V-gene and J-gene trimming of TCR beta chains was found in a later genetic analysis and replicated in an independent cohort. Linkage disequilibrium might explain the correlated functional status among segregating V segments, but an unknown experimental factor could not be excluded. In a later analysis, several top co-occurrence clusters were reported to appear linked to parvovirus B19, influenza, CMV and Epstein-Barr virus. Broadly in line with IMGT annotations, most TCR beta V segments showed up in productive rearrangements about 87% or about 30% of the time in an earlier analysis of 587 of the donors. Three of the identified cytomegalovirus-associated TCR beta chains were confirmed in vitro to be specific for cytomegalovirus antigens. Because HLA typing was unavailable for some donors at each locus, only the typed subset was used in association tests. In a later genetic analysis, fewer N-insertions in productive TCRs were reported among donors in an Asian-associated ancestry cluster than the 666-donor mean. It was suggested by the authors that the approach could potentially be generalized to other disease states and immunological phenotypes. The study gave a list of some 150 TCR beta chains associated with cytomegalovirus. Because the 87-base-pair reads could not distinguish some IMGT-functional V segments, including TRBV6-2 and TRBV6-3, those segments were excluded. Most CMV-associated TCR beta chains appeared to be HLA-restricted in a later analysis, and the HLA associations seemed to be driven largely by CMV exposure. Cytomegalovirus status was reported to be diagnosed by the classifier with high specificity and sensitivity in both the original and validation cohorts. A further reported finding was that TCR beta sequences accurately predicted the HLA-A and HLA-B alleles for most subjects in the first cohort.

In total, 666 healthy bone marrow donors made up the cohort. At the time of sampling, every cohort member was nominally healthy, though immune exposures that went unrecorded were likely present. The donor was CMV seronegative and belonged to the group of 350 to 400 seronegative cohort members. Each donor provided a peripheral blood sample, and peripheral blood mononuclear cells were used for TCR beta sequencing. Genomic DNA was extracted from the blood cell samples with the Qiagen DNeasy Blood Extraction Kit. Library construction relied on the immunoSEQ multiplex PCR assay. The multiplex PCR relied on a mix of 60 forward primers for TCR Vbeta segments and 13 reverse primers for TCR Jbeta segments. Amplification of the CDR3 region of rearranged TCR beta genes was performed with a multiplex PCR assay on genomic DNA. Amplified TCR beta libraries were sequenced as 87-base-pair reads on the Illumina HiSeq System. The published analysis was carried out like this. A later analysis counted tens of millions of unique TCR beta chains across the 650 to 700 repertoires, and 9 million to 14 million of these chains were shared by at least two donors. To remove PCR and sequencing errors, raw reads were error-corrected and collapsed into unique sequences using a nearest-neighbor algorithm that merged closely related sequences. V, D and J gene segments were assigned by aligning CDR3 sequences to IMGT reference sequences. For a sequence to be retained, a match of at least six nucleotides was required to both a V gene segment and a J gene segment. Rearrangements were called productive when the CDR3 lacked stop codons and stayed in frame with V and J; all others were non-productive. CDR3 was defined by IMGT convention, running from the second conserved V-encoded cysteine to the conserved J-encoded phenylalanine. Sequences without an unambiguous match to a single V gene segment were excluded from the earlier analysis of a few hundred of the donors. An earlier analysis of around 600 of the donors classified V segments as functional when productive rearrangements were above 56.7% and as segregating when the standard deviation between donors was above 5%. To diagnose cytomegalovirus status from the catalog of TCR beta chain sequences, a statistical classification framework was built. V and J gene assignment, in a later analysis, came from comparing TCR nucleotide sequences with IMGT/GENE-DB human TR gene sequences. In a later analysis, CDR3 sequences and most-parsimonious VDJ recombination scenarios were assigned using the TCRdist pipeline. In a later analysis, every TCR beta chain was defined by the combination of its CDR3 amino acid sequence and its V-gene family, and reads without a unique V-gene family were dropped. To address suspected cross-contamination and a sequencing artifact, a later analysis removed 592 highly shared, low-generation-probability nucleotide sequences. A later analysis calculated a clonal expansion index for each public chain from normalized within-repertoire ranks of inferred template counts. In a later analysis, generation probabilities were computed using a VDJ recombination model fitted to out-of-frame rearrangements, and the results were checked against IGoR. Hypergeometric tests were used in a later analysis to score TCR-TCR, TCR-HLA and TCR-CMV co-occurrence, with a repertoire-size bias correction applied to the TCR pairs. False discovery rates were estimated in a later analysis by permuting HLA or CMV assignments 20 times. In a later analysis, co-occurring TCRs were grouped using DBSCAN, and TCRdist sequence similarity was added for clustering within HLA-allele-positive subsets. Co-occurrence clustering excluded repertoires with fewer than 30,000 or more than 120,000 public chains, plus five with anomalous nucleotide sharing. TCRdb holds this immuneACCESS table with in-frame rearrangements only. Some clones are missing; in checked studies, unresolved V genes explain under half, and the rest has no known cause. The DNA gave D and trimming, while V, J and clone size come from that table. This sample's records show about 200,000 clones. The ten top clones hold around 6% of the sample.

Note on this clone: Its cognate antigen has yet to be identified.

The V end loses 5 bases and the J end loses 4 bases, and a stretch of 12 bases separates them. The CDR3 sequence holds 13 residues, the cysteine and phenylalanine included. CDR3 DNA only is kept here, 39 bases in frame from base 1. The germline V gene provides CDR1 SGHTA and CDR2 FQGNSA. Material for sequencing was PBMCs. The chain employs TRBV7-2 and TRBJ2-7; TRBD2 is perhaps the D gene, given 6 matching bases. The clonotype was recovered from a man aged 25 to 40 in good health and CMV-seronegative. The sequence in DNA is TGTGCCAGCAGCGCGGGACTGTTTTACGAGCAGTACTTC. This is translated as CASSAGLFYEQYF.